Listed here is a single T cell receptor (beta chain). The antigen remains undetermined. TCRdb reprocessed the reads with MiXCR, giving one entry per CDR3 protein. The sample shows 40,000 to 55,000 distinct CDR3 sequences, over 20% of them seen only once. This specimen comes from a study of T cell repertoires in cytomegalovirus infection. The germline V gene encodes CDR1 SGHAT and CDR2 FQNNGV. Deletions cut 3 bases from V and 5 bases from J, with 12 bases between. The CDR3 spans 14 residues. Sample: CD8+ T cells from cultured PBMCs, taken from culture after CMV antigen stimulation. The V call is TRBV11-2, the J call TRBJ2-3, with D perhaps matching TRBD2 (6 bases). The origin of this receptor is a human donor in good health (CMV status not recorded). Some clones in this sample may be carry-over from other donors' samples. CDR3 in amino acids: CASSLEGQEDTQYF. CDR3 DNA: TGTGCCAGCAGCTTGGAGGGGCAGGAAGATACGCAGTATTTT.